This TCR beta chain was obtained from a study of cytomegalovirus exposure and HLA in healthy donors. CDR1 and CDR2 from the germline V gene are LNHDA and SQIVND (reference sequence). The CDR3 spans 16 residues. With 5 bases removed from V and 8 bases from J, the gap between germline ends came to 22 bases. The PCR made use of 60 Vbeta and 13 Jbeta primers. The table came from immunoSEQ multiplex PCR; TCRdb's copy has only in-frame clones and leaves some out. This sample lists around 130,000 clones; its ten largest clones have approximately 1.5%. With respect to this clone: Its antigen is not identified.

Overall study findings and caveats: According to the study, around 160 TCR beta chains were cytomegalovirus-associated. The majority of TCR sequences were rare, yet some public TCRs appeared in many donors. About 87% or about 30% of the time was how often most TCR beta V segments were productive, according to an earlier analysis.

This sequence joins TRBV19 and TRBJ1-5; weak D call: TRBD1 (5 bases). The receptor's source is a woman between 35 and 50 years old in good health and CMV-seronegative. Sequenced sample: PBMCs. The CDR3 is CASSPIGAGPDEPQHF. The CDR3 DNA sequence: TGTGCCAGTAGTCCGATAGGGGCAGGGCCCGACGAGCCCCAGCATTTT. The entire variable domain, with the rest obtained from reference TRBV19 and TRBJ1-5, is as follows: DGGITQSPKYLFRKEGQNVTLSCEQNLNHDAMYWYRQDPGQGLRLIYYSQIVNDFQKGDIAEGYSVSREKKESFPLTVTSAQKNPTAFYLCASSPIGAGPDEPQHFGDGTRLSIL.